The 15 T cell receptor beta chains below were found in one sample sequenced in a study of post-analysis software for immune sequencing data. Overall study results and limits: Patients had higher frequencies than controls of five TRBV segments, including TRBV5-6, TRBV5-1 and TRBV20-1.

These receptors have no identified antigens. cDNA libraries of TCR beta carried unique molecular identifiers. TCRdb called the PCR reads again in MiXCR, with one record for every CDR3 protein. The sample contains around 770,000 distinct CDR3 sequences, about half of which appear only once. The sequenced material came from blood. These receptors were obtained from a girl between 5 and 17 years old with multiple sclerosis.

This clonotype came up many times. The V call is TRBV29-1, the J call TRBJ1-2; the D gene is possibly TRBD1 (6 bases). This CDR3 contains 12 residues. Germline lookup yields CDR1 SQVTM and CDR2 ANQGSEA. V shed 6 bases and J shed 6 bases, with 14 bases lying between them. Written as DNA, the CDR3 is TGCAGCGTCCTACAGGGCGCGGATGGCTACACCTTC. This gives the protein CSVLQGADGYTF.

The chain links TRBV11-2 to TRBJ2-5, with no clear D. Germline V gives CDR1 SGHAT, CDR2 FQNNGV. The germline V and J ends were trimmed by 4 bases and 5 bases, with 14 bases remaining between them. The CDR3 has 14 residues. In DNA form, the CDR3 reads TGTGCCAGCAGCTCCACGCCCAGTGGGGAGACCCAGTACTTC. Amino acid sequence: CASSSTPSGETQYF.

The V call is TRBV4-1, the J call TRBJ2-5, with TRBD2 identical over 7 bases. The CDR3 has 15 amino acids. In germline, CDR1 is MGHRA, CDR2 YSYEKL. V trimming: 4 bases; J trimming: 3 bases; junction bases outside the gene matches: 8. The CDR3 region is CASSRGGDGEETQYF. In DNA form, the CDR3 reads TGCGCCAGCAGCCGGGGAGGGGACGGAGAAGAGACCCAGTACTTC.

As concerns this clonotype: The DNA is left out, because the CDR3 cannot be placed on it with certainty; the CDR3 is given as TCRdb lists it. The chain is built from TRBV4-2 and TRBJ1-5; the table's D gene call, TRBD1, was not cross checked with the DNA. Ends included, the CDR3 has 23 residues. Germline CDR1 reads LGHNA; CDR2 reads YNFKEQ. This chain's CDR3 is CASTLSRGEQFFGPGNGNQPQHF.

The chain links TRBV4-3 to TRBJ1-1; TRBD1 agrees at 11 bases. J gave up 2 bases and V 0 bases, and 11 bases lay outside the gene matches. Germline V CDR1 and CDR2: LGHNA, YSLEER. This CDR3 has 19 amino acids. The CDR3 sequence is CASSQDTGSDRGPNTEAFF. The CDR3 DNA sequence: TGCGCCAGCAGCCAAGATACTGGTTCGGACAGGGGGCCAAACACTGAAGCTTTCTTT.

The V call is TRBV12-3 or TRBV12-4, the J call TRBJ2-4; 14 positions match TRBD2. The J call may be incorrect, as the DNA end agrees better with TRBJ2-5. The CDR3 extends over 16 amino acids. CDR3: CASRSGTSGGQETQYF. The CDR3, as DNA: TGTGCCAGCAGGTCCGGGACTAGCGGGGGACAAGAGACCCAGTACTTC.

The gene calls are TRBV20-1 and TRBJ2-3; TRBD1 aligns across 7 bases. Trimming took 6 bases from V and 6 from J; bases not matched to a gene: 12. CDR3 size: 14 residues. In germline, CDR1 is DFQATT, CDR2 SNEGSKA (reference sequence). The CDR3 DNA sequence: TGCAGTGCCTACGACAGGGTCCGAGGGGATACGCAGTATTTT. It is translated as CSAYDRVRGDTQYF.

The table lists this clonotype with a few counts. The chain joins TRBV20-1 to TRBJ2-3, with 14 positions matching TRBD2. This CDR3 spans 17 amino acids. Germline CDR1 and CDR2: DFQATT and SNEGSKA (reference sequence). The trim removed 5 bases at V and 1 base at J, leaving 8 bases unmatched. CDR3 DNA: TGCAGTGCTCGACTAGCGGGAGGGCGACGAGGCACAGATACGCAGTATTTT. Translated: CSARLAGGRRGTDTQYF.

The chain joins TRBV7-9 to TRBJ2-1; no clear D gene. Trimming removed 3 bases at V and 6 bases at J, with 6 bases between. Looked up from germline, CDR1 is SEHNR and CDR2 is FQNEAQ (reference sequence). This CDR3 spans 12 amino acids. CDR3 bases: TGTGCCAGCAGCTTGGATCTCAATGAGCAGTTCTTC. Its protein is CASSLDLNEQFF.

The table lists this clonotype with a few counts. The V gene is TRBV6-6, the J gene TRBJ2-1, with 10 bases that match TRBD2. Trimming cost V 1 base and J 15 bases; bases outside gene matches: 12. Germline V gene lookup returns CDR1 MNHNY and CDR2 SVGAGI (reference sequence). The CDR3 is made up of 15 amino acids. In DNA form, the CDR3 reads TGTGCCAGCAGTTACTTAACCGCCCTAGCGGGAGATCTGTTCTTC. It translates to CASSYLTALAGDLFF.

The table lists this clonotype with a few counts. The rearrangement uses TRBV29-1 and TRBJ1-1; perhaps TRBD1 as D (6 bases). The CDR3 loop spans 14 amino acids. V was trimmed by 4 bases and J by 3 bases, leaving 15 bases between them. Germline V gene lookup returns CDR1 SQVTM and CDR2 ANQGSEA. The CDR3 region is CSVGRGRGDTEAFF. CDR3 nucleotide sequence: TGCAGCGTTGGAAGGGGAAGGGGGGACACTGAAGCTTTCTTT.

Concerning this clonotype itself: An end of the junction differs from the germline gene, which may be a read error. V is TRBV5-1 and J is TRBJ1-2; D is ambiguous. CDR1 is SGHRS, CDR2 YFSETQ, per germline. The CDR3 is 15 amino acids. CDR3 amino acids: CASRLDPGANYGYTF. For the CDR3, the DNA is TGCGCCAGCAGATTGGACCCGGGAGCCAACTATGGCTACACCTTC.

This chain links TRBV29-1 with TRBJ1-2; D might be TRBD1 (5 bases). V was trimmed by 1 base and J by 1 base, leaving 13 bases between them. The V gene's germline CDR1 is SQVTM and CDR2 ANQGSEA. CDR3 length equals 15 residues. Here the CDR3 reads CSVEVLGDYNYGYTF. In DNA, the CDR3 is TGCAGCGTTGAAGTTTTAGGGGACTATAACTATGGCTACACCTTC.

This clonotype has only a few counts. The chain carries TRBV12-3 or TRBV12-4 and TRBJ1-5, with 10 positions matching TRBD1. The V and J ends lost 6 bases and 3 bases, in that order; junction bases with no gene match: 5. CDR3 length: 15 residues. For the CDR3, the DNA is TGTGCCAGCAGCATGACAGGGGGCCACAATCAGCCCCAGCATTTT. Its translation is CASSMTGGHNQPQHF.

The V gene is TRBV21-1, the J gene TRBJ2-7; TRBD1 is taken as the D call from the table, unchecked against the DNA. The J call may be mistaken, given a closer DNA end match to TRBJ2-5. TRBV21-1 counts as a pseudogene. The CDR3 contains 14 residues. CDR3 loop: CATPGTGAPETQYF. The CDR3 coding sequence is TGTGCCACCCCGGGCACAGGAGCCCCAGAGACCCAGTACTTC.